The clone carrying this T cell receptor beta chain has a handful of counts. The germline V gene has CDR1 MNHEY and CDR2 SVGEGT. V was pared by 0 bases and J by 5 bases, with 11 bases of the junction left unmatched. The CDR3 is 17 residues long. The data are from a study of Ad26.COV2.S vaccination and SARS-CoV-2 variants. The treatment denotes: around 19 received Ad26.COV2.S at low or high dose, single or two shots; about 5 received placebo; per-sample allocation not given. Specimens were obtained on day 63 following the first vaccine or placebo injection. The method was immunoSEQ multiplex PCR; TCRdb's version includes in-frame clones alone and lacks a portion of them. Here the sample spans around 450,000 clones, 80% to 90% being singletons.

V gene TRBV6-2 or TRBV6-3 combines with J gene TRBJ1-2, with 8 bases fitting TRBD1. The clonotype comes from a person aged 18-60 years who received the Ad26.COV2.S COVID-19 vaccine or a placebo. The sequencing here drew on peripheral blood, taken in a trial of Ad26.COV2.S vaccine versus placebo. CDR3 sequence reads: CASSYSFSTDREYGYTF. The DNA of the CDR3 is TGTGCCAGCAGTTACTCATTCTCCACGGACAGGGAGTATGGCTACACCTTC.